At least ten counts were recorded for the clone carrying this T cell receptor beta chain. This sample stems from a study of spatial heterogeneity in lung cancer. This CDR3 is 13 amino acids long. Trimming shortened V by 3 bases and J by 6 bases, and 9 bases separated the two germline ends. Indicated time point: sample taken at primary tumor resection. Tumor, nontumor lung or frozen PBMC supplied whole RNA, sequenced without sorting. A total of roughly 72 untreated early-stage non-small cell lung cancer patients served as donors. The library protocol tagged each TCR cDNA with a unique molecular identifier. TCRdb passed the 5' RACE reads through MiXCR, listing each CDR3 protein once. The sample contains under 11,000 distinct CDR3 sequences, around 3.6% of which appear only once.

This chain links TRBV12-3 or TRBV12-4 with TRBJ1-5; D not resolved. Sequencing was performed on normal lung tissue next to the tumor, taken at surgery. The receptor was isolated from a male donor with early-stage non-small cell lung cancer. This chain's CDR3 is CASSLSGFQPQHF. DNA for the CDR3: TGTGCCAGCAGTTTGTCGGGGTTTCAGCCCCAGCATTTT.